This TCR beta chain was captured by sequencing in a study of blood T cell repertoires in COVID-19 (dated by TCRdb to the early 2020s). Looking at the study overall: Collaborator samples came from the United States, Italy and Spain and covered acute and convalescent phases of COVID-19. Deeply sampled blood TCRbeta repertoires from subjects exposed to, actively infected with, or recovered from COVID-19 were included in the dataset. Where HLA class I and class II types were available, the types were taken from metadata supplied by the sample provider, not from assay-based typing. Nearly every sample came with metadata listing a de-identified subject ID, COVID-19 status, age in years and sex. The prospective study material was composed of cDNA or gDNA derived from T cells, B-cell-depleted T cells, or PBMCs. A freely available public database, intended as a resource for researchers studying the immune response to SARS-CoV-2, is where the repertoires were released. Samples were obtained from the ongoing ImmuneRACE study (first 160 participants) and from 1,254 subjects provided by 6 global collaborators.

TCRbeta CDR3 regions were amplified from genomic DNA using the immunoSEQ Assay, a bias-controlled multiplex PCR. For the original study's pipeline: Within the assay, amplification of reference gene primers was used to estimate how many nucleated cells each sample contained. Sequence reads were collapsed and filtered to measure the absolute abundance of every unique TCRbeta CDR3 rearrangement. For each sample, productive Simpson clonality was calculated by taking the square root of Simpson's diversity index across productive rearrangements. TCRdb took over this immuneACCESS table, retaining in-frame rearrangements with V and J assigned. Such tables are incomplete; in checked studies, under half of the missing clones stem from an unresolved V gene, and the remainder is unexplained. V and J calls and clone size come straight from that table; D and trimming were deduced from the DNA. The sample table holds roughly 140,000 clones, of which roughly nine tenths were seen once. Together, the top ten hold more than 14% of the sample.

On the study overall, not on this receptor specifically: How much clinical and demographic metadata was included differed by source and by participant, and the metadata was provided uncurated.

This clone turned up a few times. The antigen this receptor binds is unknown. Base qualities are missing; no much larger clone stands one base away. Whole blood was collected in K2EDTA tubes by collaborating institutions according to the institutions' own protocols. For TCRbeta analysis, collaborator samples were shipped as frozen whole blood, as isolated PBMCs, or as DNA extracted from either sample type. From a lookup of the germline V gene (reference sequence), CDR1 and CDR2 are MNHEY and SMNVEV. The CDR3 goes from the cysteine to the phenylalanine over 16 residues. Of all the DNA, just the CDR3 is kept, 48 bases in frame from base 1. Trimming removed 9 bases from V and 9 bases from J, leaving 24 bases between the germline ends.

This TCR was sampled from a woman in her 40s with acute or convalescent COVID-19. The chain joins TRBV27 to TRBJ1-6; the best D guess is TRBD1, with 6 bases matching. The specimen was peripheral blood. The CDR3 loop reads CASTRLGGARGSPLHF. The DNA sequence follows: TGTGCCAGTACCCGCCTGGGGGGGGCGCGGGGTTCACCCCTCCACTTT.